These T cell receptor beta chains were read from a single sample in a study of beta chain features in type 1 diabetes. Only in-frame clones appear in the TCRdb table, and some are missing; sequencing was by immunoSEQ multiplex PCR. The data hold 500,000 to 650,000 clones, with around 12% observed a single time. The sequenced sample consisted of naive CD4+ T cells from blood. These receptors were collected from a young man with type 1 diabetes. Each CDR3 is given with its conserved first and last residue. A D gene is named only where the DNA matches it firmly. Rows may omit the clone size; those that give it use once, few, many or a size class.

clone_size j_call v_call d_call cdr3_aa cdr3_nt
. TRBJ2-7 TRBV2 . CASRAIQGGSYEQYF TGTGCCAGCAGGGCGATACAGGGAGGATCCTACGAGCAGTACTTC
few TRBJ2-7 TRBV29-1 . CSVEGGTYEQYF TGCAGCGTTGAAGGGGGGACCTACGAGCAGTACTTC
few TRBJ2-6 TRBV4-2 . CASSQDFLRSGANVLTF TGTGCCAGCAGCCAAGATTTCTTGAGATCTGGGGCCAACGTCCTGACTTTC
few TRBJ1-6 TRBV14 TRBD1 CASSLTWDGTGASPLHF TGTGCCAGCAGCCTCACTTGGGACGGGACAGGGGCTTCACCCCTCCACTTT
few TRBJ1-2 TRBV10-3 . CAISEFREAQGYTF TGTGCCATCAGTGAGTTCAGGGAAGCTCAGGGCTACACCTTC
. TRBJ1-5 TRBV28 . CASSRTESNQPQHF TGTGCCAGCAGTCGGACAGAGAGCAATCAGCCCCAGCATTTT
. TRBJ1-1 TRBV9 . CASRPRREGEAFF TGTGCCAGCAGGCCAAGAAGGGAGGGTGAAGCTTTCTTT
few TRBJ2-3 TRBV19 . CASSGAGTDTQYF TGTGCCAGTAGTGGAGCAGGGACAGATACGCAGTATTTT
. TRBJ2-2 TRBV4-1 TRBD1 CASSHPRAGQGQNTGELFF TGCGCCAGCAGCCACCCAAGGGCGGGACAGGGGCAGAACACCGGGGAGCTGTTTTTT
. TRBJ2-1 TRBV4-3 . CASSYQGGPNNEQFF TGCGCCAGCAGCTACCAAGGAGGACCTAACAATGAGCAGTTCTTC
. TRBJ1-2 TRBV18 . CASSPRDTKDYGYTF TGTGCCAGCTCACCTCGGGACACCAAGGACTATGGCTACACCTTC
. TRBJ1-5 TRBV19 . CASSIGYSNQPQHF TGTGCCAGTAGTATAGGATATAGCAATCAGCCCCAGCATTTT
few TRBJ1-4 TRBV29-1 . CSVGGPLGKLFF TGCAGCGTTGGGGGCCCCCTGGGAAAACTGTTTTTT
. TRBJ1-5 TRBV19 . CASSFGAARQPQHF TGTGCCAGTAGTTTCGGGGCTGCCCGACAGCCCCAGCATTTT
. TRBJ2-1 TRBV7-3 TRBD1 CASSTGASKNNEQFF TGTGCCAGCAGCACAGGGGCCAGTAAGAACAATGAGCAGTTCTTC
few TRBJ2-1 TRBV5-1 . CASSQLDSRGEQFF TGCGCCAGCAGCCAGCTCGACAGCCGGGGTGAGCAGTTCTTC
few TRBJ2-5 TRBV5-6 TRBD2 CASSLRGGGLQETQYF TGTGCCAGCAGCTTGCGTGGCGGGGGGCTCCAAGAGACCCAGTACTTC
once TRBJ2-3 TRBV9 TRBD2 CASSVKLAGDTDTQYF TGTGCCAGCAGCGTCAAACTAGCGGGGGACACAGATACGCAGTATTTT
. TRBJ2-1 TRBV7-9 . CASSLDSNEQFF TGTGCCAGCAGCTTAGACAGCAATGAGCAGTTCTTC
. TRBJ2-7 TRBV13 . CASSRRGDEQYF TGTGCCAGCAGCCGTAGGGGGGACGAGCAGTACTTC
. TRBJ1-2 TRBV27 . CASSARAGSYGYTF TGTGCCAGCAGTGCCCGGGCGGGGTCCTATGGCTACACCTTC
. TRBJ1-3 TRBV5-6 . CASTPRGSGNTIYF TGTGCCAGCACCCCGAGGGGTTCTGGAAACACCATATATTTT
. TRBJ2-4 TRBV21-1 . CASTAKSRDKNIQYF TGTGCCAGCACCGCAAAGTCCAGGGACAAAAACATTCAGTACTTC
few TRBJ2-4 TRBV6-6 TRBD1 CASSRTGSKNIQYF TGTGCCAGCAGTCGGACAGGGTCCAAAAACATTCAGTACTTC
few TRBJ1-1 TRBV5-4 TRBD1 CASSPGGYGMNTEAFF TGTGCCAGCAGCCCAGGGGGCTATGGGATGAACACTGAAGCTTTCTTT
few TRBJ1-2 TRBV9 . CASSSSSLYGYTF TGTGCCAGCAGCTCAAGTTCACTCTATGGCTACACCTTC
few TRBJ2-5 TRBV23-1 TRBD2 CASSQQGLAGWYQETQYF TGCGCCAGCAGTCAACAGGGACTAGCGGGGTGGTACCAAGAGACCCAGTACTTC
few TRBJ1-6 TRBV5-6 TRBD1 CASSSRGRDSSPLHF TGTGCCAGCAGCTCCCGGGGGAGGGACAGTTCACCCCTCCACTTT
few TRBJ1-3 TRBV9 . CASSVMGAGNTIYF TGTGCCAGCAGCGTAATGGGGGCTGGAAACACCATATATTTT
few TRBJ1-2 TRBV19 TRBD1 CASSMTGAVRGYTF TGTGCCAGTAGTATGACAGGGGCGGTACGCGGCTACACCTTC
. TRBJ2-1 TRBV25-1 . CASSEYHEQFF TGTGCCAGCAGTGAATACCATGAGCAGTTCTTC
. TRBJ2-1 TRBV7-9 . CASSLGVNEQFF TGTGCCAGCAGCTTAGGAGTAAATGAGCAGTTCTTC
. TRBJ2-1 TRBV6-1 . CASRSGSSYNEQFF TGTGCCAGCAGGAGCGGAAGCTCCTACAATGAGCAGTTCTTC
few TRBJ2-2 TRBV7-9 . CASNGAGSNTGELFF TGTGCCAGCAACGGGGCAGGGTCGAACACCGGGGAGCTGTTTTTT
. TRBJ1-2 TRBV5-4 . CASSSTANYGYTF TGTGCCAGCAGCTCGACAGCGAACTATGGCTACACCTTC
few TRBJ2-5 TRBV2 TRBD1 CASSIGQGGETQYF TGTGCCAGCAGTATCGGACAGGGTGGGGAGACCCAGTACTTC
. TRBJ1-1 TRBV7-2 . CASSLRRGGEAFF TGTGCCAGCAGCTTAAGAAGGGGGGGAGAAGCTTTCTTT
. TRBJ1-2 TRBV21-1 . CASSKGTDGYTF TGTGCCAGCAGCAAAGGTACGGATGGCTACACCTTC
few TRBJ2-2 TRBV7-2 . CASSVDRNTGELFF TGTGCCAGCAGCGTTGACAGAAACACCGGGGAGCTGTTTTTT
few TRBJ1-4 TRBV28 TRBD1 CASSSPGQGNEKLFF TGTGCCAGCAGTTCCCCGGGACAGGGAAATGAAAAACTGTTTTTT
few TRBJ1-1 TRBV7-3 TRBD1 CASSSGGATEAFF TGTGCCAGCAGCTCAGGGGGCGCGACTGAAGCTTTCTTT
few TRBJ2-7 TRBV9 . CASTRGGWDHEQYF TGTGCCAGCACCCGGGGAGGTTGGGACCACGAGCAGTACTTC
. TRBJ2-5 TRBV11-2 TRBD2 CASSPRGGQETQYF TGTGCCAGCAGCCCCCGGGGGGGGCAAGAGACCCAGTACTTC
. TRBJ1-4 TRBV30 TRBD1 CAWSGWSGGLGKLFF TGTGCCTGGAGTGGATGGTCAGGGGGCCTTGGAAAACTGTTTTTT
few TRBJ1-2 TRBV6-5 . CASSYSTANYGYTF TGTGCCAGCAGTTACTCGACAGCTAACTATGGCTACACCTTC
. TRBJ2-7 TRBV28 . CASSFTTGNYEQYF TGTGCCAGCAGTTTCACTACAGGGAACTACGAGCAGTACTTC
. TRBJ1-1 TRBV29-1 . CSGEGRANTEAFF TGCAGCGGTGAGGGCCGCGCGAACACTGAAGCTTTCTTT
. TRBJ2-1 TRBV9 TRBD1 CASSAYRQGIGNEQFF TGTGCCAGCAGCGCATATAGACAGGGTATTGGGAATGAGCAGTTCTTC